This entry lists 2 T cell receptor beta chains sequenced from one sample in a study of shared clonotypes between healthy human individuals. Using immunoSEQ multiplex PCR, the repertoire was profiled, and TCRdb retains in-frame clones only, with some absent. The sample records a few hundred thousand clones, around four fifths being singletons. Sequencing was done on a sample of memory CD4+ T cells sorted from blood. The sample's subset: CD45RA-negative fraction. The origin of the receptors is a man aged 25 to 45 in good health.

The chain uses TRBV21-1 and TRBJ1-3; TRBD1, the table's D call, lacks a check against the DNA. TRBV21-1 corresponds to a pseudogene. The CDR3 totals 18 residues. The CDR3 DNA follows: TGTGCCAGCAGCAAAGTGGACACACAGGGTTCTTGTGGAAACACCATATATTTT. Encoded protein: CASSKVDTQGSCGNTIYF.

This rearrangement joins TRBV4-1 to TRBJ1-5, with D unclear. V was clipped by 0 bases and J by 2 bases, with 14 bases between them. Germline lookup yields CDR1 MGHRA and CDR2 YSYEKL. The CDR3 is 17 residues long. CDR3 protein: CASSQDQRGVGNQPQHF. Written as DNA, the CDR3 is TGCGCCAGCAGCCAAGATCAACGGGGTGTGGGCAATCAGCCCCAGCATTTT.